Shown below are 30 T cell receptor beta chains from a single sample sequenced in a study of PD-L1 blockade in urothelial cancer. The protocol was immunoSEQ multiplex PCR, while the TCRdb copy is restricted to in-frame clones and leaves out a portion. The sample yields tens of thousands of clones, approximately 78% seen once. Time point noted: peripheral blood 6 weeks after treatment start. Sequenced here: PBMCs, sampled around atezolizumab (anti-PD-L1) treatment. The receptor set was obtained from a man between 65 and 80 years old with urothelial cancer.

This chain joins TRBV28 and TRBJ1-2; D is possibly TRBD1 (6 bases). Per the germline V gene, CDR1 is MDHEN and CDR2 is SYDVKM. This CDR3 is 13 amino acids long. Deletions cut 7 bases from V and 6 bases from J, with 15 bases between. CDR3: CASIDTGRDGYTF. CDR3 sequence (DNA): TGTGCCAGCATCGATACAGGGAGAGATGGCTACACCTTC.

The rearrangement uses TRBV16 and TRBJ1-2; D perhaps matches TRBD1 (6 bases). Germline V lookup: CDR1 KGHSY, CDR2 FQNENV. Trimming left V 1 base short and J 3 bases short, with 12 bases between. The CDR3 runs to 15 residues. The DNA for the CDR3 is TGTGCCAGCAGCCAATTGGTCGGGGGGCACTATGGCTACACCTTC. This codes for CASSQLVGGHYGYTF.

This chain connects TRBV5-4 to TRBJ1-2; 7 bases are shared with TRBD1. The CDR3 consists of 14 residues. Unmatched junction bases numbered 9, after V lost 5 bases and J lost 5 bases. The germline gives CDR1 SGHNT, CDR2 YYREEE (reference sequence). CDR3 region: CASSPGTVIYGYTF. The CDR3 nucleotides read TGTGCCAGCAGTCCTGGGACAGTAATATATGGCTACACCTTC.

This chain connects TRBV10-2 to TRBJ2-3; 11 bases match TRBD2. This CDR3 comprises 18 residues. The V segment lost 0 bases and the J segment 5 bases; nucleotides outside the gene matches: 10. Germline V CDR1 and CDR2: WSHSY, SAAADI. The CDR3 DNA reads as TGCGCCAGCAGTGAGTCGACTCAGGGGCTAGCGGGGGGAGATACGCAGTATTTT. This sequence encodes CASSESTQGLAGGDTQYF.

The genes are TRBV10-1 and TRBJ1-5; no clear D. The CDR3 sequence is 12 residues long. The V gene's germline CDR1 is WNHNN and CDR2 SYGVQD (reference sequence). The V end was cut by 3 bases, the J end by 5 bases, with 5 bases between. In DNA form, the CDR3 reads TGCGCCAGCAGTGACAGTGATCAGCCCCAGCATTTT. Protein sequence: CASSDSDQPQHF.

The V and J genes are TRBV11-2 and TRBJ2-1, with a weak D call TRBD1 (6 bases). CDR1 is SGHAT, CDR2 FQNNGV, per germline. This CDR3 region has 13 residues. V was clipped by 5 bases and J by 6 bases, with 11 bases between them. The CDR3 here is CASSRGQSNEQFF. The CDR3 DNA is TGTGCCAGCAGCCGTGGACAGTCCAATGAGCAGTTCTTC.

This sequence joins TRBV19 and TRBJ1-2; D is undetermined. V lost 5 bases, J lost 4 bases, and 14 bases lay in between. Germline CDR1 is LNHDA and CDR2 is SQIVND (reference sequence). This CDR3 is 14 amino acids long. DNA of the CDR3: TGTGCCAGTAGTGACGGACGGACTTTCTATGGCTACACCTTC. This codes for CASSDGRTFYGYTF.

J is TRBJ1-4 and V is TRBV30; TRBD1 agrees at 9 bases. Losses at the gene ends were 8 bases for V and 7 bases for J; bases not matched to a gene: 8. Germline-derived CDR1 and CDR2 are GTSNPN and SVGIG (reference sequence). This CDR3 comprises 13 residues. The CDR3 spells CALEQGAREKLFF. CDR3 nucleotides: TGTGCCCTCGAACAGGGGGCGCGTGAAAAACTGTTTTTT.

The V and J genes are TRBV6-4 and TRBJ2-1; the match to TRBD1 covers 8 bases. The germline gives CDR1 MRHNA, CDR2 SNTAGT. V gave up 5 bases and J gave up 7 bases; unmatched junction bases: 10. CDR3 size: 15 residues. CDR3 sequence (DNA): TGTGCCAGCAGTATTGAGACAGGGGCAGTTAATGAGCAGTTCTTC. This sequence encodes CASSIETGAVNEQFF.

The CDR3 loop reads CASSLSLQGSYGYTF. The CDR3 region has the DNA TGTGCCAGCAGTTTATCGTTACAGGGGTCCTATGGCTACACCTTC. V usage is TRBV28 and J usage is TRBJ1-2; 7 positions agree with TRBD1. Trimming cost V 1 base and J 4 bases; bases outside gene matches: 6. CDR1 MDHEN and CDR2 SYDVKM come from the germline V gene. The CDR3 is 15 amino acids.

This chain joins TRBV5-1 and TRBJ2-7, with a weak D call TRBD1 (6 bases). V lost 4 bases and J 0 bases, leaving 17 bases between the germline ends. The CDR3 consists of 16 residues. Germline V gene lookup returns CDR1 SGHRS and CDR2 YFSETQ. The CDR3 sequence is CASSPWGRVSSYEQYF. The DNA of the CDR3 is TGCGCCAGCAGCCCCTGGGGGCGGGTGAGCTCCTACGAGCAGTACTTC.

The V call is TRBV6-6, the J call TRBJ2-7, with unresolved D. Germline assignment: CDR1 MNHNY and CDR2 SVGAGI (reference sequence). Trimming took off 8 bases at V and 2 bases at J, with 13 bases between the two ends. The CDR3 has 13 residues. DNA of the CDR3: TGTGCCAGCGAATTAGAGATAGCCTACGAGCAGTACTTC. Translating gives CASELEIAYEQYF.

The chain uses TRBV10-2 and TRBJ2-1; 9 bases match TRBD2. The CDR3 contains 13 residues. From germline, CDR1 is WSHSY and CDR2 SAAADI. V gave up 6 bases and J gave up 9 bases; unmatched junction bases: 6. CDR3 amino acids: CASSPGLAPEQFF. DNA of the CDR3: TGCGCCAGCAGCCCGGGACTAGCCCCTGAGCAGTTCTTC.

The V and J genes are TRBV7-9 and TRBJ2-5, with 8 bases matching TRBD1. Germline V lookup: CDR1 SEHNR, CDR2 FQNEAQ (reference sequence). Trimming took 1 base from V and 5 from J; bases not matched to a gene: 3. This CDR3 has 14 residues. The CDR3 protein is CASSLGTGKETQYF. CDR3 in DNA: TGTGCCAGCAGCTTAGGGACAGGGAAGGAGACCCAGTACTTC. Combining the CDR3 with reference TRBV7-9 and TRBJ2-5 gives the whole variable domain DTGVSQNPRHKITKRGQNVTFRCDPISEHNRLYWYRQTLGQGPEFLTYFQNEAQLEKSRLLSDRFSAERPKGSFSTLEIQRTEQGDSAMYLCASSLGTGKETQYFGPGTRLLVL.

This clone was found a few times. The V call is TRBV27, the J call TRBJ2-3; 7 bases are shared with TRBD1. The V and J ends lost 5 bases and 4 bases, in that order; junction bases with no gene match: 6. Germline V gene lookup returns CDR1 MNHEY and CDR2 SMNVEV (reference sequence). The CDR3 spans 14 residues. The CDR3 bases are TGTGCCAGCAGTCGCCTGGACAGGTCAGATACGCAGTATTTT. Amino acid sequence: CASSRLDRSDTQYF.

The chain recombines TRBV10-1 with TRBJ1-2; TRBD1 might be the D (6 bases). Germline CDR1 reads WNHNN; CDR2 reads SYGVQD (reference sequence). The CDR3 loop spans 13 amino acids. The V gene lost 1 base and the J gene lost 8 bases, with 11 bases spanning the gap. CDR3 nucleotide sequence: TGCGCCAGCAGTGAGTACAGGGAAGACGGCTACACCTTC. This translates into CASSEYREDGYTF.

The chain links TRBV4-1 to TRBJ1-1, with D perhaps matching TRBD1 (5 bases). CDR1 is MGHRA and CDR2 is YSYEKL in the germline V gene. V was trimmed by 4 bases and J by 1 base, leaving 10 bases between them. The CDR3 extends over 14 amino acids. Here the CDR3 reads CASSPGRGNTEAFF. CDR3 nucleotides: TGCGCCAGCAGCCCCGGTAGGGGGAACACTGAAGCTTTCTTT.

This sequence joins TRBV10-2 and TRBJ2-7, with 11 bases aligning to TRBD2. CDR1 is WSHSY, CDR2 SAAADI, per germline. V lost 3 bases to trimming and J lost 3 bases; unmatched junction nucleotides: 1. There are 14 residues in the CDR3. CDR3 residues: CASSDGTSGYEQYF. The CDR3 coding sequence is TGCGCCAGCAGTGACGGGACTAGCGGCTACGAGCAGTACTTC.

This clone was detected only once. The chain recombines TRBV28 with TRBJ2-7; 8 bases map to TRBD1. The junction had 3 bases not matched to a gene; V was cut back by 6 bases and J by 2 bases. The CDR3 extends over 13 amino acids. Germline CDR1 is MDHEN and CDR2 is SYDVKM. The CDR3 region is CASRQGGTYEQYF. DNA of the CDR3: TGTGCCAGCAGACAGGGGGGCACCTACGAGCAGTACTTC.

V gene TRBV4-1 combines with J gene TRBJ2-7; D not certain. Germline assignment: CDR1 MGHRA and CDR2 YSYEKL. Trimming pared 1 base from V and 2 bases from J, leaving 9 bases between. The CDR3 has 14 amino acids. The CDR3 DNA reads TGCGCCAGCAGCCAAGGATTGAGAGCCTACGAGCAGTACTTC. Amino acids: CASSQGLRAYEQYF.

This clone has just a few counts. The chain combines TRBV10-3 with TRBJ1-1; TRBD1 aligns across 10 bases. Germline CDR1 reads ENHRY; CDR2 reads SYGVKD. This CDR3 is built from 16 residues. Trimming removed 3 bases from V and 1 base from J; junction bases left unmatched: 5. The CDR3 is CAISDPRQGANTEAFF. The CDR3 DNA follows: TGTGCCATCAGTGACCCTCGACAGGGGGCGAACACTGAAGCTTTCTTT.

V is TRBV9 and J is TRBJ2-5; 10 bases map to TRBD1. The length of the CDR3 is 16 residues. The V segment lost 4 bases and the J segment 1 base; nucleotides outside the gene matches: 7. Germline V gene lookup returns CDR1 SGDLS and CDR2 YYNGEE. The CDR3 bases are TGTGCCAGCAGCTTTGCCGGGACAGGGGCCCAAGAGACCCAGTACTTC. Residues: CASSFAGTGAQETQYF.

The CDR3 DNA reads TGTGCCAGCAGTGAAGACAGGGCCAGCACAGATACGCAGTATTTT. This sequence encodes CASSEDRASTDTQYF. The rearrangement links TRBV2 to TRBJ2-3, with a weak D call TRBD1 (6 bases). The CDR3 is 15 amino acids. Looked up from germline, CDR1 is SNHLY and CDR2 is FYNNEI. The V end lost 1 base, the J end lost 0 bases, and 8 bases lay between the germline ends.

The chain joins TRBV5-4 to TRBJ1-4, with D possibly matching TRBD1 (6 bases). V gave up 0 bases and J gave up 7 bases, with 10 bases separating them. The CDR3 consists of 14 residues. Germline V gene data show CDR1 as SGHNT and CDR2 as YYREEE (reference sequence). The CDR3 sequence is CASSLDREGEKLFF. In DNA form, the CDR3 reads TGTGCCAGCAGCTTGGACAGGGAGGGTGAAAAACTGTTTTTT.

The chain is built from TRBV25-1 and TRBJ1-2; no definite D call. The V gene's germline CDR1 is MGHDK and CDR2 SYGVNS. The CDR3 length is 13 residues. The V gene lost 4 bases and the J gene lost 8 bases, with 14 bases spanning the gap. CDR3 nucleotides: TGTGCCAGCAGTGGGTGGGCCCTACAGGGCTACACCTTC. It yields the protein CASSGWALQGYTF.

This sequence joins TRBV19 and TRBJ2-1, with TRBD2 as a possible D gene (5 bases). The length of the CDR3 is 15 residues. The V end lost 6 bases, the J end lost 0 bases, and 12 bases lay between the germline ends. Germline V gives CDR1 LNHDA, CDR2 SQIVND (reference sequence). The DNA for the CDR3 is TGTGCCAGTAGAACGGACTGGAGCTCCTACAATGAGCAGTTCTTC. Translated, it gives CASRTDWSSYNEQFF.

The J gene is TRBJ2-1, the V gene TRBV5-1, with TRBD2 identical over 12 bases. Germline values: CDR1 SGHRS, CDR2 YFSETQ. Trimming cost V 0 bases and J 1 base; bases outside gene matches: 5. The CDR3 contains 18 residues. The CDR3 region is CASSLAGLAGRSYNEQFF. DNA for the CDR3: TGCGCCAGCAGCTTGGCAGGACTAGCGGGAAGGTCCTACAATGAGCAGTTCTTC. Drawing the rest from reference TRBV5-1 and TRBJ2-1, the complete variable domain is KAGVTQTPRYLIKTRGQQVTLSCSPISGHRSVSWYQQTPGQGLQFLFEYFSETQRNKGNFPGRFSGRQFSNSRSEMNVSTLELGDSALYLCASSLAGLAGRSYNEQFFGPGTRLTVL.

V and J are TRBV7-9 and TRBJ2-7; D is perhaps TRBD1 (6 bases). Per germline, CDR1 SEHNR and CDR2 FQNEAQ (reference sequence). CDR3 length: 14 amino acids. With 10 bases removed from V and 1 base from J, the gap between germline ends came to 17 bases. The CDR3 protein is CAIDKGQGSYEQYF. The DNA for the CDR3 is TGTGCCATCGACAAAGGCCAGGGGTCCTACGAGCAGTACTTC. Filled out from reference TRBV7-9 and TRBJ2-7, the complete variable domain reads DTGVSQNPRHKITKRGQNVTFRCDPISEHNRLYWYRQTLGQGPEFLTYFQNEAQLEKSRLLSDRFSAERPKGSFSTLEIQRTEQGDSAMYLCAIDKGQGSYEQYFGPGTRLTVT.

CDR3 DNA sequence: TGCGCCAGCAGCCAACACCGTCGACAGGGGCCTGGGGCCAACGTCCTGACTTTC. As protein: CASSQHRRQGPGANVLTF. The V call is TRBV4-1, the J call TRBJ2-6; 8 bases fit TRBD1. The germline gives CDR1 MGHRA, CDR2 YSYEKL. The CDR3 runs to 18 residues. V lost 2 bases, J lost 2 bases, and 8 bases stayed unmatched.

The chain is built from TRBV27 and TRBJ2-2; D uncertain. Trimming cost V 1 base and J 1 base, with 10 bases left between them. The CDR3 is 16 residues long. CDR1 and CDR2 from the germline V gene are MNHEY and SMNVEV (reference sequence). The chain's CDR3 is CASSLWAVRNTGELFF. DNA of the CDR3: TGTGCCAGCAGTTTATGGGCCGTACGGAACACCGGGGAGCTGTTTTTT.